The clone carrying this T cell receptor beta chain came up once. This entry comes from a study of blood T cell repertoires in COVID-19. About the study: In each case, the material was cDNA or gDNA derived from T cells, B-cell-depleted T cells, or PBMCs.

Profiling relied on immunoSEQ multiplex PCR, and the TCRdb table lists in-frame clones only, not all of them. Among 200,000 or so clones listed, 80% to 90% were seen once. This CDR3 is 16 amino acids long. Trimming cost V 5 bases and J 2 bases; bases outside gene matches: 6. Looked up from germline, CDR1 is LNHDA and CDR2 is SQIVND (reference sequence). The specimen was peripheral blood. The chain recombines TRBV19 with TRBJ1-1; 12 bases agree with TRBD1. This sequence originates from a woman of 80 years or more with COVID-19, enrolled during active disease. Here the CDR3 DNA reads TGTGCCAGTAGTCGGGACAGGGGGCTTGGAAACACTGAAGCTTTCTTT. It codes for CASSRDRGLGNTEAFF.